Reported below is one T cell receptor beta chain. Its antigen is currently unknown. The method was immunoSEQ multiplex PCR; TCRdb's version includes in-frame clones alone and lacks a portion of them. The sample records approximately 22,000 clones, 80% being singletons. The source of the sample is a study of PD-1 blockade in classical Hodgkin lymphoma. Study results and limitations: Patients with a complete response exhibited baseline diversity comparable to newly diagnosed patients. CD4+ TCR diversity rose significantly by C4D1, and CD8+ TCR diversity did not. The repertoire differences lack a defined cause, possibly disease activity or prior therapy.

Time point in this sample: cycle 4 day 1 (C4D1), after around six weeks of nivolumab. Every patient experienced relapse after autologous stem cell transplantation, and brentuximab vedotin exposure varied. The ends lost 5 bases at V and 7 bases at J; junction bases unmatched: 4. The CDR3 runs to 15 residues. Looked up from germline, CDR1 is SEHNR and CDR2 is FQNEAQ (reference sequence). The genes are TRBV7-9 and TRBJ2-1; 14 nucleotides match TRBD2. This receptor was obtained from a human donor with classical Hodgkin lymphoma. Sequencing was performed on peripheral blood mononuclear cells (PBMCs), taken before the fourth cycle of nivolumab. The CDR3: CASSRTSGRNNEQFF. The CDR3 nucleotides read TGTGCCAGCAGCCGGACTAGCGGGAGGAATAATGAGCAGTTCTTC.